The present T cell receptor beta chain was sequenced within a study of T cells in Graves' hyperthyroidism and ophthalmopathy. Study context: At the time of initial diagnosis and before any treatment, peripheral blood was collected.

This CDR3 has 13 residues. Trimming shortened V by 2 bases and J by 7 bases, and 11 bases separated the two germline ends. CDR1 is ENHRY, CDR2 SYGVKD, per germline. Each diagnosis drew on symptoms, thyroxine, TRAb, thyroid ultrasound and orbital computed tomography findings. This clonotype was found a few times. RNA transcripts provided the source from which TCR beta CDR3 regions were amplified. When the TCR CDR3 underwent first-round RT-PCR, the HTBI primer set was used. Each CDR3 protein is one row after TCRdb ran MiXCR on the multiplex PCR reads. Among roughly 700,000 distinct CDR3 sequences listed, around 15% were seen once.

The chain recombines TRBV10-3 with TRBJ1-1; no reliable D call. This clonotype was obtained from a man aged 50 or older with Graves' hyperthyroidism. The material sequenced was blood. The CDR3 spells CAISERGPVEAFF. CDR3 sequence (DNA): TGTGCCATCAGTGAGCGTGGGCCTGTTGAAGCTTTCTTT.